These 26 T cell receptor beta chains were all obtained from the same sample, sequenced in a study of cytomegalovirus exposure and HLA in healthy donors. This PCR relied on a set of 60 Vbeta primers and 13 Jbeta primers. Generated by immunoSEQ multiplex PCR, the TCRdb table keeps only in-frame clones and is missing some. This table has over 85,000 clones, about four fifths appearing once. Sequencing was carried out using PBMCs. These receptors all stem from a woman aged 55-70 years in good health and CMV-seropositive.

This clone was observed once. This chain connects TRBV13 to TRBJ2-7, with D perhaps matching TRBD1 (6 bases). V lost 5 bases and J lost 2, with 19 bases in between. This CDR3 comprises 16 residues. Germline V gene data show CDR1 as PRHDT and CDR2 as FYEKMQ (reference sequence). In nucleotides, the CDR3 is TGTGCCAGCAGCGTAACAGGGATAGGGATAACCTACGAGCAGTACTTC. Protein product: CASSVTGIGITYEQYF.

The CDR3 nucleotides read TGTGCCAGCAGCCTACAGGGGTTCGACACTGAAGCTTTCTTT. It codes for CASSLQGFDTEAFF. V gene TRBV9 combines with J gene TRBJ1-1; 7 bases match TRBD1. The germline CDR1 and CDR2 sequences are SGDLS and YYNGEE. J gave up 3 bases and V 4 bases, and 6 bases lay outside the gene matches. The CDR3 length is 14 residues.

The V call is TRBV7-7, the J call TRBJ2-7; TRBD1 aligns across 9 bases. Germline V gene sequence: CDR1 SSHAT, CDR2 FNYEAQ (reference sequence). J lost 5 bases, V lost 1 base, and 9 bases had no gene match. The CDR3 consists of 16 residues. CDR3: CASSLGPGTGNNEQYF. The CDR3 DNA follows: TGTGCCAGCAGCTTAGGACCAGGGACAGGGAACAACGAGCAGTACTTC. Together with reference TRBV7-7 and TRBJ2-7, the CDR3 gives the full variable domain: GAGVSQSPRYKVTKRGQDVTLRCDPISSHATLYWYQQALGQGPEFLTYFNYEAQPDKSGLPSDRFSAERPEGSISTLTIQRTEQRDSAMYRCASSLGPGTGNNEQYFGPGTRLTVT.

The chain combines TRBV5-1 with TRBJ2-5; 9 bases fit TRBD2. The V segment lost 2 bases and the J segment 1 base; nucleotides outside the gene matches: 3. This CDR3 contains 15 residues. Germline CDR1 and CDR2: SGHRS and YFSETQ. The CDR3 protein is CASSLAGGLQETQYF. CDR3 coding DNA: TGCGCCAGCAGCTTAGCGGGAGGACTCCAAGAGACCCAGTACTTC.

The chain employs TRBV9 and TRBJ1-2, with 7 bases aligning to TRBD1. J gave up 5 bases and V 1 base, and 14 bases lay outside the gene matches. This CDR3 region has 17 residues. The germline CDR1 and CDR2 sequences are SGDLS and YYNGEE. CDR3 in amino acids: CASSVRSEGARGYGYTF. In DNA, the CDR3 is TGTGCCAGCAGCGTAAGGTCGGAGGGGGCGAGGGGGTATGGCTACACCTTC. Full variable domain (outside the CDR3, taken from reference TRBV9 and TRBJ1-2): DSGVTQTPKHLITATGQRVTLRCSPRSGDLSVYWYQQSLDQGLQFLIQYYNGEERAKGNILERFSAQQFPDLHSELNLSSLELGDSALYFCASSVRSEGARGYGYTFGSGTRLTVV.

The genes are TRBV28 and TRBJ1-1; 9 bases match TRBD1. The CDR3 runs 12 residues. Germline CDR1 MDHEN, CDR2 SYDVKM. The V and J ends lost 6 bases and 8 bases, in that order; junction bases with no gene match: 4. In DNA form, the CDR3 reads TGTGCCAGCAGACAGGGGGCGCGGGAAGCTTTCTTT. The encoded protein is CASRQGAREAFF.

The genes are TRBV28 and TRBJ2-5; 8 bases align to TRBD1. The germline V gene has CDR1 MDHEN and CDR2 SYDVKM. The CDR3 loop spans 15 amino acids. V lost 5 bases and J lost 8; bases outside the gene matches: 13. CDR3 coding DNA: TGTGCCAGCAGTCTCCCCCGGGACAGGCTTCAAACCCAGTACTTC. Its translation: CASSLPRDRLQTQYF.

This clone has more than one count but fewer than ten. The CDR3 nucleotides read TGTGCCAGCAGCTTAGATCAGGGCGGGAGTGGGTCCTACAATGAGCAGTTCTTC. Translated: CASSLDQGGSGSYNEQFF. This rearrangement joins TRBV11-3 to TRBJ2-1; 7 bases fit TRBD2. The trim removed 0 bases at V and 1 base at J, leaving 9 bases unmatched. CDR1 and CDR2 (germline): SGHNT, YENEEA. This CDR3 is built from 18 residues.

The genes are TRBV29-1 and TRBJ1-4, with D uncertain. Germline V CDR1 and CDR2: SQVTM, ANQGSEA. The CDR3 contains 11 residues. V lost 8 bases to trimming and J lost 4 bases, with 8 bases between them. DNA of the CDR3: TGCAGCAGCGAGGTTAATGAAAAACTGTTTTTT. Translation: CSSEVNEKLFF.

The gene calls are TRBV20-1 and TRBJ2-7; perhaps TRBD2 as D (6 bases). V gave up 5 bases and J gave up 6 bases, with 11 bases separating them. The CDR3 is 11 amino acids. Germline CDR1 DFQATT, CDR2 SNEGSKA (reference sequence). The CDR3 region is CSALREREQYF. The CDR3 DNA reads TGCAGTGCTTTACGGGAGCGCGAGCAGTACTTC.

V is TRBV5-1 and J is TRBJ2-5, with a possible D match to TRBD1 (8 bases). The CDR3 contains 15 residues. Germline-derived CDR1 and CDR2 are SGHRS and YFSETQ. V lost 4 bases and J 3 bases, leaving 16 bases between the germline ends. As DNA, the CDR3 is TGCGCCAGCAGCCGAGGACAGGGAGGGAAAGAGACCCAGTACTTC. Translating it yields CASSRGQGGKETQYF.

The chain links TRBV27 to TRBJ1-5; a weak D match, TRBD1 (6 bases). Germline values: CDR1 MNHEY, CDR2 SMNVEV (reference sequence). The CDR3 covers 16 residues. Trimming removed 5 bases at V and 0 bases at J, with 14 bases between. This CDR3 reads CASSTQRGGSNQPQHF. DNA for the CDR3: TGTGCCAGCAGTACCCAACGAGGGGGTAGCAATCAGCCCCAGCATTTT.

J is TRBJ2-2 and V is TRBV19; D is uncertain. The CDR3 runs to 13 residues. Trimming removed 0 bases from V and 6 bases from J, with 5 bases in between. Germline CDR1 reads LNHDA; CDR2 reads SQIVND (reference sequence). For the CDR3, the DNA is TGTGCCAGTAGTATAGATGTCGCCGGGGAGCTGTTTTTT. It specifies CASSIDVAGELFF.

The V call is TRBV7-3, the J call TRBJ2-3; 7 positions agree with TRBD2. Looked up from germline, CDR1 is SGHTA and CDR2 is FQGTGA. Trimming at V came to 1 base and at J to 2 bases, leaving 12 bases not matched to a gene. The CDR3 sequence is 18 residues long. CDR3 in DNA: TGTGCCAGCAGCTTAAAGAGCCTAGGGACTAAGTCCACAGATACGCAGTATTTT. Translating gives CASSLKSLGTKSTDTQYF. Full variable domain (rest looked up from reference TRBV7-3 and TRBJ2-3): GAGVSQTPSNKVTEKGKYVELRCDPISGHTALYWYRQSLGQGPEFLIYFQGTGAADDSGLPNDRFFAVRPEGSVSTLKIQRTERGDSAVYLCASSLKSLGTKSTDTQYFGPGTRLTVL.

The gene calls are TRBV6-4 and TRBJ1-1; D possibly corresponds to TRBD1 (5 bases). CDR3 length: 13 amino acids. Germline CDR1 and CDR2: MRHNA and SNTAGT. Deletions cut 6 bases from V and 2 bases from J, with 10 bases between. The CDR3 DNA reads TGTGCCAGCAGGCCTGACAGAAACACTGAAGCTTTCTTT. It specifies CASRPDRNTEAFF.

The V call is TRBV6-5, the J call TRBJ2-1; tentatively, D is TRBD1 (5 bases). There are 15 residues in the CDR3. Germline assignment: CDR1 MNHEY and CDR2 SVGAGI. Trimming stripped 2 bases from V and 0 bases from J, with 8 bases between. In DNA, the CDR3 is TGTGCCAGCAGTTACCAGGGAAGCTCCTACAATGAGCAGTTCTTC. Residues: CASSYQGSSYNEQFF.

The J gene is TRBJ1-2, the V gene TRBV7-2; unclear D gene. V was trimmed by 5 bases and J by 3 bases, leaving 7 bases between them. CDR1 is SGHTA, CDR2 FQGNSA, per germline. This CDR3 is built from 12 residues. In DNA, the CDR3 is TGTGCCAGCAGCCGCCAGGACTATGGCTACACCTTC. Its translation: CASSRQDYGYTF.

In the case of this clone: Its ends do not fully match the called genes, so a read error is possible. J is TRBJ2-7 and V is TRBV7-9; weak D call: TRBD1 (5 bases). Germline values: CDR1 SEHNR, CDR2 FQNEAQ (reference sequence). This CDR3 is built from 14 residues. The CDR3 spells CSSSTDSRTGEQYF. CDR3 DNA: TGTTCCAGCAGCACTGATTCTCGAACAGGCGAGCAGTACTTC.

This clone has just one count. This chain links TRBV28 with TRBJ1-1; tentative D call: TRBD1 (6 bases). The CDR3 contains 11 residues. Looked up from germline, CDR1 is MDHEN and CDR2 is SYDVKM. V was cut by 5 bases and J by 8 bases, with 9 bases left in between. The CDR3 nucleotides read TGTGCCAGCAGTGCAGGGGTAGAAGCTTTCTTT. Translating it yields CASSAGVEAFF.

The count of this clone is one. The J gene is TRBJ1-4, the V gene TRBV7-8; D may be TRBD1 (5 bases). Germline CDR1 and CDR2: SGHVS and FQNEAQ. The CDR3 sequence is 13 residues long. V lost 1 base, J lost 5 bases, and 5 bases lay in between. CDR3 in amino acids: CASSLDRNEKLFF. The CDR3 bases are TGTGCCAGCAGCTTAGACAGGAATGAAAAACTGTTTTTT.

This chain uses TRBV4-1 with TRBJ2-7; 7 bases line up with TRBD2. The V gene end was trimmed by 0 bases and the J gene end by 5 bases; junction bases not matched to a gene: 4. The V gene's germline CDR1 is MGHRA and CDR2 YSYEKL. The length of the CDR3 is 14 residues. The CDR3 loop is CASSQELAWNEQYF. CDR3 in DNA: TGCGCCAGCAGCCAAGAACTAGCGTGGAACGAGCAGTACTTC.

V and J are TRBV28 and TRBJ1-5, with D tentatively TRBD1 (5 bases). Germline lookup yields CDR1 MDHEN and CDR2 SYDVKM. V was cut by 3 bases and J by 6 bases, with 15 bases left in between. This CDR3 contains 15 residues. The CDR3 DNA sequence: TGTGCCAGCAGTTTGGGGGGAAACGTTGGTCAGCCCCAGCATTTT. Encoded protein: CASSLGGNVGQPQHF.

This chain connects TRBV11-2 to TRBJ2-2; 8 nucleotides match TRBD1. Trimming at V came to 0 bases and at J to 6 bases, leaving 6 bases not matched to a gene. This CDR3 contains 16 residues. CDR1 SGHAT and CDR2 FQNNGV come from the germline V gene. DNA of the CDR3: TGTGCCAGCAGCTTAGAGACGACAGGGGCGGCCGGGGAGCTGTTTTTT. This encodes CASSLETTGAAGELFF.

V usage is TRBV7-5 and J usage is TRBJ2-3; the DNA was not used to check the table's D call, TRBD2. TRBV7-5 is assigned pseudogene status. The CDR3 extends over 18 amino acids. CDR3 DNA sequence: TGTGCCAGAAGCCCCCGGAGTGAGCGCGGGAGGAAGGCAGATACGCAGTATTTT. This translates into CARSPRSERGRKADTQYF.

V gene TRBV19 combines with J gene TRBJ1-1, with TRBD1 matching 8 bases. Germline values: CDR1 LNHDA, CDR2 SQIVND (reference sequence). CDR3 length: 13 residues. J gave up 6 bases and V 2 bases, and 2 bases lay outside the gene matches. The CDR3, as DNA: TGTGCCAGTAGTATACAGGGGGCTTCTGAAGCTTTCTTT. This codes for CASSIQGASEAFF.

The V gene is TRBV2, the J gene TRBJ1-2; D unresolved. The CDR3 sequence is 12 residues long. Germline CDR1 is SNHLY and CDR2 is FYNNEI. The ends were cut back, 3 bases at V and 4 bases at J, with 6 bases in the middle. The CDR3 loop reads CASSDRLYGYTF. Here the CDR3 DNA reads TGTGCCAGCAGTGACAGGCTCTATGGCTACACCTTC.